The T cell receptor beta chain under discussion was sequenced for a study of blood T cells in healthy people across ages. Whole-study findings and limits: Greater diversity and more naive CD4+ cells were seen in long-lived donors than in aged donors.

The use of a sample-barcoded 5' primer and a J-beta primer mix characterized a second PCR of roughly 6 to 11 cycles. Every cDNA was tagged by a template-switch adaptor with 12 random nucleotides. TCRdb independently ran MiXCR on the 5' RACE reads; one entry per CDR3 protein. The sample yields over a million distinct CDR3 sequences, approximately 26% seen once. Deletions cut 0 bases from V and 5 bases from J, with 10 bases between. The CDR3 is 14 amino acids. This clonotype was picked up a small number of times. Its target is not known. No fewer than 6 micrograms of total RNA were isolated from every sample. Separately, the same data were catalogued under a study of T cells of mothers and their children. Per that paper: Overlap in related mother-child pairs always slightly exceeded unrelated pairs, never significantly.

The rearrangement links TRBV12-3 or TRBV12-4 to TRBJ1-2, with a possible D match to TRBD1 (5 bases). The receptor was derived from a girl aged 2 to 9 in good health. What was sequenced was blood. CDR3 amino acids: CASSLAQGWYGYTF. Here the CDR3 DNA reads TGTGCCAGCAGTTTAGCTCAGGGCTGGTATGGCTACACCTTC.